This TCR beta chain stems from a study of T cell changes during pregnancy in multiple sclerosis. Sequenced by immunoSEQ multiplex PCR; TCRdb stores in-frame clones only, minus some. The sample yields about 40,000 clones, around 94% seen once. Source: CD4+ T cells from peripheral blood mononuclear cells, taken before pregnancy. This TCR was recovered from a female donor with multiple sclerosis, enrolled in a pregnancy study.

The CDR3 sequence is CASRSIAENIQYF. DNA for the CDR3: TGTGCCAGCAGGAGTATAGCGGAAAACATTCAGTACTTC. The V gene is TRBV7-2, the J gene TRBJ2-4, with D perhaps TRBD2 (6 bases). In germline, CDR1 is SGHTA, CDR2 FQGNSA. This CDR3 is 13 amino acids long. Trimming removed 6 bases at V and 5 bases at J, with 11 bases between. Complete variable domain (other parts from reference TRBV7-2 and TRBJ2-4): GAGVSQSPSNKVTEKGKDVELRCDPISGHTALYWYRQSLGQGLEFLIYFQGNSAPDKSGLPSDRFSAERTGGSVSTLTIQRTQQEDSAVYLCASRSIAENIQYFGAGTRLSVL.